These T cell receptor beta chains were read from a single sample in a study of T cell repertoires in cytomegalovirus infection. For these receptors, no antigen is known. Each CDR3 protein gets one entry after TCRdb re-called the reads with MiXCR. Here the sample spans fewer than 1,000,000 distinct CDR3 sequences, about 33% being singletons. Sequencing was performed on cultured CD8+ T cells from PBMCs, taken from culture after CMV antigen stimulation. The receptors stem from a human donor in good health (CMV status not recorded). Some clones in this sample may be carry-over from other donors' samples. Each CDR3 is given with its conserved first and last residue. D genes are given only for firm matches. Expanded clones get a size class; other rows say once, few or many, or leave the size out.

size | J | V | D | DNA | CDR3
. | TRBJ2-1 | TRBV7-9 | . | TGTGCCAGCAGCCTACGAACACTCCACTACAATGAGCAGTTCTTC | CASSLRTLHYNEQFF
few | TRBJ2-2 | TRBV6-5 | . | TGTGCCAGCAGTAGGGGGGACACCGGGGAGCTGTTTTTT | CASSRGDTGELFF
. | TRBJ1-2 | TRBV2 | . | TGTGCCAGCAGTGACGGAACCTATGGCTACACCTTC | CASSDGTYGYTF
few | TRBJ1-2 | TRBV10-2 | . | TGCGCCAGCAGTGAGGGCAGAGCCTATGGCTACACCTTC | CASSEGRAYGYTF
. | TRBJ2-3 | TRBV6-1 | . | TGTGCCAGCAGATCCCCACAGAGGGGTACGCAGTATTTT | CASRSPQRGTQYF
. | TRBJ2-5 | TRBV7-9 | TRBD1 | TGTGCCAGCAGCTCTGTCCGGGACAGCGAGGAGACCCAGTACTTC | CASSSVRDSEETQYF
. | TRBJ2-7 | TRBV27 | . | TGTGCCAGCAGTATGGGAACAGGTCCCTACGAGCAGTACTTC | CASSMGTGPYEQYF
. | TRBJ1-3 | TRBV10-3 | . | TGTGCCATCAGTGACCCTATTTTTACCTCTGGAAACACCATATATTTT | CAISDPIFTSGNTIYF
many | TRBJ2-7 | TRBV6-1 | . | TGTGCCAGCAGTGAATCGCCAAATTTGGACTACGAGCAGTACTTC | CASSESPNLDYEQYF
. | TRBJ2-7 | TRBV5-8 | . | TGTGCCAGCAGCCTTCGGGCAGGGGGACTTTATCCCCCGCCTTACGAGCAGTACTTC | CASSLRAGGLYPPPYEQYF
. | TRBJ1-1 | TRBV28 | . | TGTGCCAGCAGTTATGCGATCGGAACGGCCGAGCAGACTGAAGCTTTCTTT | CASSYAIGTAEQTEAFF
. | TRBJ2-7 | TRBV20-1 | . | TGCAGTGCTAGAGTGAATACAGGGTACGAGCAGTACTTC | CSARVNTGYEQYF
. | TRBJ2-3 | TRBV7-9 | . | TGTGCCAGCCCCCGGGGGTTACCGGATACGCAGTATTTT | CASPRGLPDTQYF
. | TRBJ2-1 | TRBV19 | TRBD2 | TGTGCCAGTAGTATAGTGGGCGGGGGGGCCTTCAATGAGCAGTTCTTC | CASSIVGGGAFNEQFF
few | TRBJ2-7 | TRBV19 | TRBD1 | TGTGCCAGTAGTTGGACAGGGGGTCGATACGAGCAGTACTTC | CASSWTGGRYEQYF
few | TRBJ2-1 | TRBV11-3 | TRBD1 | TGTGCCAGCAGCTCATACGGGACAGGGGGGAATGAGCAGTTCTTC | CASSSYGTGGNEQFF
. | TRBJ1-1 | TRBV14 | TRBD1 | TGTGCCAGCAGCTCCGGGACAGGCATGAACACTGAAGCTTTCTTT | CASSSGTGMNTEAFF
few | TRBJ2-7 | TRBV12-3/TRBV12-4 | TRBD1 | TGTGCCAGCAGTTTAAGCGGGACAGGGGCGTTGTACGAGCAGTACTTC | CASSLSGTGALYEQYF
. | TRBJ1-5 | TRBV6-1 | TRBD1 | TGTGCCAGCAGACAAGGGAAGCAGGGGGCGTATCAGCCCCAGCATTTT | CASRQGKQGAYQPQHF
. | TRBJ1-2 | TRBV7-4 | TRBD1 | TGTGCCAGCAGCCACGGGACAGGGGATGTCTATGGCTACACCTTC | CASSHGTGDVYGYTF